This T cell receptor (beta chain) comes out of a study of blood T cell repertoires in COVID-19 (dated by TCRdb to 2018 to 2020). For the study in its entirety: Collaborator samples came from the United States, Italy and Spain and covered acute and convalescent phases of COVID-19. The prospective study material was composed of cDNA or gDNA derived from T cells, B-cell-depleted T cells, or PBMCs. Subjects who had been exposed to COVID-19, were actively infected with it, or had recovered from it provided the deeply sampled blood TCRbeta repertoires that made up the dataset. The repertoires were released in a freely available public database meant as a resource for research on the immune response to SARS-CoV-2. The samples were drawn from the first 160 participants of the ongoing ImmuneRACE study and from under 1,500 subjects provided by 6 global collaborators. Nearly every sample came with metadata listing a de-identified subject ID, COVID-19 status, age in years and sex. HLA class I and class II types, where available, came from metadata supplied by the sample provider rather than from assay-based typing. On the study overall, not on this receptor specifically: Clinical and demographic metadata were provided uncurated, with the amount varying by source and participant.

The immunoSEQ Assay, a bias-controlled multiplex PCR, was used to amplify TCRbeta CDR3 regions from genomic DNA. The authors processed their data as follows. Nucleated cell counts per sample were estimated from amplification of reference gene primers within the assay. Sequence reads were collapsed and filtered to measure the absolute abundance of every unique TCRbeta CDR3 rearrangement. For each sample, productive Simpson clonality was calculated by taking the square root of Simpson's diversity index across productive rearrangements. Imported from immuneACCESS, the table was reduced by TCRdb to in-frame sequences with V and J called. These copies leave out some clones; in studies compared against another copy, an unresolved V gene accounts for under half, and the cause of the remainder is not known. V, J and clone size reflect that table, while D and trimming were determined from the DNA. Counted in this sample were 45,000 to 55,000 clones; roughly 90% of them appeared once. The ten top clones hold roughly 13% of the sample.

With regard to this clone: Its antigen has not been determined. There are no base qualities to consult, and no much larger clone falls within one base.

CDR1 and CDR2 (SQVTM, ANQGSEA) derive from the germline V gene. The CDR3 measures 12 amino acids from cysteine to phenylalanine. The only DNA kept is the CDR3, 36 bases in frame from the first base. Unmatched junction bases come to 8, with V trimmed by 8 bases and J by 9 bases. The collaborating institutions used their own protocols to collect whole blood in K2EDTA tubes. For TCRbeta analysis, collaborators shipped samples in one of three forms: frozen whole blood, isolated PBMCs, or DNA extracted from either of those sample types. This clonotype originated in a man of 80 years or more with acute or convalescent COVID-19. The rearrangement combines TRBV29-1 with TRBJ2-1, with 9 junctional bases fitting TRBD1. The sequenced sample consisted of peripheral blood. The nucleotide sequence reads as follows: TGCAGCACCCGGGACAGGGCCGGTGAGCAGTTCTTC. The translation is CSTRDRAGEQFF.